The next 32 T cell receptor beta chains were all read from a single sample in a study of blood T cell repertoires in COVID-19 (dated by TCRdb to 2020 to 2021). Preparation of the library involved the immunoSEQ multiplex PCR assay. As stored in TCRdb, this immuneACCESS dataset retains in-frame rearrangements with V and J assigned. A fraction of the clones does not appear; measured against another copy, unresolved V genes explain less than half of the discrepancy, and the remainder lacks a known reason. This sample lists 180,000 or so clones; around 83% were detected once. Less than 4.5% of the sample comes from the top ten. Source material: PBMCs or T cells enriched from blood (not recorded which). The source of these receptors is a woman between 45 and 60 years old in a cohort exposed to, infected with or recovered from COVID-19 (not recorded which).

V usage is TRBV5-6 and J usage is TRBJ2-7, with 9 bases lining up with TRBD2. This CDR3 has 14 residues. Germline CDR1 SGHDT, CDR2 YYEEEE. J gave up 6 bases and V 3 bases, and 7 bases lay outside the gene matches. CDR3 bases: TGTGCCAGCAGCTACGTAGCGGGGGCCATCGAGCAGTACTTC. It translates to CASSYVAGAIEQYF.

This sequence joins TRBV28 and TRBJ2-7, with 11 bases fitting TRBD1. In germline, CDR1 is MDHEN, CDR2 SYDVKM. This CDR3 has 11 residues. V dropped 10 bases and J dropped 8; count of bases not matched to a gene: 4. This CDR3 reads CATGQGAKQYF. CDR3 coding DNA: TGTGCCACCGGACAGGGGGCTAAGCAGTACTTC.

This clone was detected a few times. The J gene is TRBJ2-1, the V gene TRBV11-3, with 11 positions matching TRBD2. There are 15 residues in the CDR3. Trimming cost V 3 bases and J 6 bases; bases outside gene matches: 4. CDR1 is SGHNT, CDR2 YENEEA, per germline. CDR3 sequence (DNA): TGTGCCAGCAGCTTGGGACTAGCGGCTATCAATGAGCAGTTCTTC. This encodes CASSLGLAAINEQFF.

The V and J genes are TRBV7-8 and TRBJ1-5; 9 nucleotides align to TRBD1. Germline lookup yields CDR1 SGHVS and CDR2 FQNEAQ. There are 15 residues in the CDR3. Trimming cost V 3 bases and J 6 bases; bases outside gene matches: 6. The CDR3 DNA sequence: TGTGCCAGCAGCTTGTCCACAGGGGGCCGTCAGCCCCAGCATTTT. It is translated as CASSLSTGGRQPQHF.

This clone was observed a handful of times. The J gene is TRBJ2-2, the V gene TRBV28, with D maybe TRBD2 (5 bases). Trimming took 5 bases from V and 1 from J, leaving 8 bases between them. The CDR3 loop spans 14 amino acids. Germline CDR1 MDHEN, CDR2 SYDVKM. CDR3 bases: TGTGCCAGCAGTGGACTGGAGAACACCGGGGAGCTGTTTTTT. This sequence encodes CASSGLENTGELFF. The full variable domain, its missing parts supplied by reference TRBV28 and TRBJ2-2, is DVKVTQSSRYLVKRTGEKVFLECVQDMDHENMFWYRQDPGLGLRLIYFSYDVKMKEKGDIPEGYSVSREKKERFSLILESASTNQTSMYLCASSGLENTGELFFGEGSRLTVL.

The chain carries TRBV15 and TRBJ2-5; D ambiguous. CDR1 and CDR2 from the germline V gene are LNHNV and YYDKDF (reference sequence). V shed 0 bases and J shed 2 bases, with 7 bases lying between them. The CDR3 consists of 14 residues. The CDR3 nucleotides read TGTGCCACCAGCAGAGATAGTCCTCAAGAGACCCAGTACTTC. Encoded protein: CATSRDSPQETQYF.

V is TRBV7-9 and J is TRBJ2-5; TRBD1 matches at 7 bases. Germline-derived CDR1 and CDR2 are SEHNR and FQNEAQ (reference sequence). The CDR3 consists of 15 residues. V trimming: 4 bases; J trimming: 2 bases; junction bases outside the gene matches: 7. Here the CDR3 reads CASSSTGNLQETQYF. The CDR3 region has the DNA TGTGCCAGCAGCTCGACAGGGAACCTACAAGAGACCCAGTACTTC.

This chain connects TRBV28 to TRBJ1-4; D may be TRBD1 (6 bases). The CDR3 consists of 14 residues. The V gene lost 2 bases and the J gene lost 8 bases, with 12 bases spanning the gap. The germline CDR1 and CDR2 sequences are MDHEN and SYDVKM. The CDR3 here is CASSLQGRGEKLFF. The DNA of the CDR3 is TGTGCCAGCAGTTTACAGGGGCGTGGGGAAAAACTGTTTTTT.

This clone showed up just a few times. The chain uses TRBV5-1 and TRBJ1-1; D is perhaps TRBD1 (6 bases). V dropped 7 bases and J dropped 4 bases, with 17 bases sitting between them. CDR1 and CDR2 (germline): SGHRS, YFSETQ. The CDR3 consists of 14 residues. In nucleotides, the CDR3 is TGCGCCAGCCAGGAAGGGGGTAGAGGCACTGAAGCTTTCTTT. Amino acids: CASQEGGRGTEAFF.

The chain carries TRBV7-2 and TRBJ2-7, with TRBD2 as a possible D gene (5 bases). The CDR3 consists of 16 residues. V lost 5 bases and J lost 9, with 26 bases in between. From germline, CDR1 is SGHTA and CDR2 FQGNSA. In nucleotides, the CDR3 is TGTGCCAGCAGCGAGGCAGTGGGTCTCTTGATTGCGGGGCAGTACTTC. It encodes CASSEAVGLLIAGQYF.

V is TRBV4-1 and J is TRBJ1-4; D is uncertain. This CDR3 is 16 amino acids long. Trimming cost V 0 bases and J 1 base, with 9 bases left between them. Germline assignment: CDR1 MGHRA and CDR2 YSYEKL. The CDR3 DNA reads TGCGCCAGCAGCCAAGATGATCGGGGAACTAATGAAAAACTGTTTTTT. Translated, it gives CASSQDDRGTNEKLFF.

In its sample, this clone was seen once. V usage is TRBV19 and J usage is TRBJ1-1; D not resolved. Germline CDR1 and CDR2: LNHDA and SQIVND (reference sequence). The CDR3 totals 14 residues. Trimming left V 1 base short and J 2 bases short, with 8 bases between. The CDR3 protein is CASSIVTRNTEAFF. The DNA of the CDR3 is TGTGCCAGTAGTATAGTTACACGAAACACTGAAGCTTTCTTT.

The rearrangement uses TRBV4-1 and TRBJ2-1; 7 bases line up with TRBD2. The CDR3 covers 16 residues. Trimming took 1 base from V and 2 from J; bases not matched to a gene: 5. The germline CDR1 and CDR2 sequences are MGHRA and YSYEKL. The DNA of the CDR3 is TGCGCCAGCAGCCAAGGGGGCGGGAGAACCTACAATGAGCAGTTCTTC. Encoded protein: CASSQGGGRTYNEQFF.

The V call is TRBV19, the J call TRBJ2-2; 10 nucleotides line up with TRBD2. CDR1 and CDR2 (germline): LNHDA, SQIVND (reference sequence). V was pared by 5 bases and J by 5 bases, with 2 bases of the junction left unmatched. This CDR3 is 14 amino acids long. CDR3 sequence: CASSGLAETGELFF. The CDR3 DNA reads TGTGCCAGTAGTGGACTAGCGGAGACCGGGGAGCTGTTTTTT.

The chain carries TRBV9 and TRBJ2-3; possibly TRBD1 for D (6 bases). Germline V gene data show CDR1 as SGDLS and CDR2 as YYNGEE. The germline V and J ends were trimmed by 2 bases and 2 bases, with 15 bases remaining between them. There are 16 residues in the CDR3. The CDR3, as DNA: TGTGCCAGCAGCGTGGGGGCCCTACCTTTCACAGATACGCAGTATTTT. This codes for CASSVGALPFTDTQYF.

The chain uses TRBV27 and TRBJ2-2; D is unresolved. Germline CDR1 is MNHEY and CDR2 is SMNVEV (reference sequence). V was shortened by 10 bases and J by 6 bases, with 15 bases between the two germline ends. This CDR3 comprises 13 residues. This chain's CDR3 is CAIGFAAAGELFF. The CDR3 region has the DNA TGTGCCATCGGTTTCGCGGCGGCCGGGGAGCTGTTTTTT.

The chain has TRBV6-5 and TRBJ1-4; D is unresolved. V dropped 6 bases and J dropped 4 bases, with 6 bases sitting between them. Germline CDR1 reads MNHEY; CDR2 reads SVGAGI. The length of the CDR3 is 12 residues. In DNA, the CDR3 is TGTGCCAGCAGCGCGGTTAATGAAAAACTGTTTTTT. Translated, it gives CASSAVNEKLFF.

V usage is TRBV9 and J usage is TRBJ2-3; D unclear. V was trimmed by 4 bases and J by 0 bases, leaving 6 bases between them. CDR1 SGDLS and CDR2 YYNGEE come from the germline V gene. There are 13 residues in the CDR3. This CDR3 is CASSPQSTDTQYF. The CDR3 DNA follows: TGTGCCAGCAGCCCCCAAAGCACAGATACGCAGTATTTT.

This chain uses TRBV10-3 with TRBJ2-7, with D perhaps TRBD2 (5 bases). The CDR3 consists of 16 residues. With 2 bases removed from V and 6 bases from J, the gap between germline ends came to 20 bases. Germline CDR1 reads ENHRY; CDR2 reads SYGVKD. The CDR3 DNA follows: TGTGCCATCAGTGAGAGTGGAAGCGGTCGCCCCCTCGAGCAGTACTTC. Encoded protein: CAISESGSGRPLEQYF.

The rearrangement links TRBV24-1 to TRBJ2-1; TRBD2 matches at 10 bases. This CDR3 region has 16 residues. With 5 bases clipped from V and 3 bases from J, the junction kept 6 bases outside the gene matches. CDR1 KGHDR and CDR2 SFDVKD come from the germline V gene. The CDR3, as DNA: TGTGCCACCAGTGCCATTGAGCGGGAGGGCTACAATGAGCAGTTCTTC. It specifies CATSAIEREGYNEQFF.

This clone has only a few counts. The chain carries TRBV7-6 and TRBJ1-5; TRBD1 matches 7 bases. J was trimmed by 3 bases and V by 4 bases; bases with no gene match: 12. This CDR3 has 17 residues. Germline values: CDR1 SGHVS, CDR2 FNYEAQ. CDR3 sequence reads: CASSSKRGQSTNQPQHF. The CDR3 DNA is TGTGCCAGCAGCTCCAAAAGGGGACAGTCGACCAATCAGCCCCAGCATTTT.

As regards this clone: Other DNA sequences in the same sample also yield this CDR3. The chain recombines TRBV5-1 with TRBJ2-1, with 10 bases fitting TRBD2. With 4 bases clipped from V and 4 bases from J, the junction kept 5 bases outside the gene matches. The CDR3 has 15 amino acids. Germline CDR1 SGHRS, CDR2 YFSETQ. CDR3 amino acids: CASSLAGDSYNEQFF. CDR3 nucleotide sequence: TGCGCCAGCAGCCTAGCGGGAGATTCGTACAATGAGCAGTTCTTC.

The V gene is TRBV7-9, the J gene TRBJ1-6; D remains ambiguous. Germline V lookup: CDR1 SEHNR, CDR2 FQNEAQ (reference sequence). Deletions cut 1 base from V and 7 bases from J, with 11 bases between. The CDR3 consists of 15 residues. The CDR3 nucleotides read TGTGCCAGCAGCTTAGTAGCAGCGGAGAATTCACCCCTCCACTTT. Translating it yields CASSLVAAENSPLHF.

The CDR3 loop is CASSLVGTSAKSADTQYF. Here the CDR3 DNA reads TGTGCCAGCAGCTTGGTGGGGACATCGGCCAAGAGCGCAGATACGCAGTATTTT. The chain employs TRBV5-6 and TRBJ2-3, with D tentatively TRBD1 (6 bases). The germline V and J ends were trimmed by 0 bases and 4 bases, with 21 bases remaining between them. Germline V gene sequence: CDR1 SGHDT, CDR2 YYEEEE. This CDR3 has 18 residues.

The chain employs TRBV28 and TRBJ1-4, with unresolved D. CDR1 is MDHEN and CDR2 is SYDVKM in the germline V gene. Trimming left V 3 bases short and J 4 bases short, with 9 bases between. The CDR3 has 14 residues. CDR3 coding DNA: TGTGCCAGCAGTTTTGCCGGGGTTAATGAAAAACTGTTTTTT. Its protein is CASSFAGVNEKLFF.

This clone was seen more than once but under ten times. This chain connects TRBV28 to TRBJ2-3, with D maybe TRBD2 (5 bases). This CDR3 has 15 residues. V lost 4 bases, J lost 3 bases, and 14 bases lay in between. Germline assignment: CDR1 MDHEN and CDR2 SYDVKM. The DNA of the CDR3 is TGTGCCAGCAGTTCTCCGGGAAGTCCTACAGATACGCAGTATTTT. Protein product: CASSSPGSPTDTQYF. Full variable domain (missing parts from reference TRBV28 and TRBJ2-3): DVKVTQSSRYLVKRTGEKVFLECVQDMDHENMFWYRQDPGLGLRLIYFSYDVKMKEKGDIPEGYSVSREKKERFSLILESASTNQTSMYLCASSSPGSPTDTQYFGPGTRLTVL.

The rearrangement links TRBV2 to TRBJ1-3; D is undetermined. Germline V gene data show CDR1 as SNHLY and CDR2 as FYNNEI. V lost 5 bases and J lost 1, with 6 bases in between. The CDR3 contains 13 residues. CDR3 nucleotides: TGTGCCAGCAGTCTATTATCTGGAAACACCATATATTTT. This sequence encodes CASSLLSGNTIYF.

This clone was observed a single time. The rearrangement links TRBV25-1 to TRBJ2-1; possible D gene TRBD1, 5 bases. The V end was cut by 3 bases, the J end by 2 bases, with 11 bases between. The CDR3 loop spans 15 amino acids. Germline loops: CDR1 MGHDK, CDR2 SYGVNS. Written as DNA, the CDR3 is TGTGCCAGCAGTGACATCAGGGCCCCCTACAATGAGCAGTTCTTC. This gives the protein CASSDIRAPYNEQFF. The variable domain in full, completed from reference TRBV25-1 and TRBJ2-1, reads EADIYQTPRYLVIGTGKKITLECSQTMGHDKMYWYQQDPGMELHLIHYSYGVNSTEKGDLSSESTVSRIRTEHFPLTLESARPSHTSQYLCASSDIRAPYNEQFFGPGTRLTVL.

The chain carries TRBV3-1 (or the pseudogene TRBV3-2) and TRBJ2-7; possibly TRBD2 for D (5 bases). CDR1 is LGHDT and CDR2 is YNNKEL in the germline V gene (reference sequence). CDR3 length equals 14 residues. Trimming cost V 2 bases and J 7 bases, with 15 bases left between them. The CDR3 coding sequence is TGTGCCAGCAGCCAAACGCGGGTCTATGATGAGCAGTACTTC. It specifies CASSQTRVYDEQYF.

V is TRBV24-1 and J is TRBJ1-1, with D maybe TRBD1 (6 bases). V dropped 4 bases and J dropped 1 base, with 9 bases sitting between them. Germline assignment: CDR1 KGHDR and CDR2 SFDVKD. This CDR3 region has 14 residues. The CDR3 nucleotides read TGTGCCACCAGTGACCGGACAGCGAACACTGAAGCTTTCTTT. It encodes CATSDRTANTEAFF.

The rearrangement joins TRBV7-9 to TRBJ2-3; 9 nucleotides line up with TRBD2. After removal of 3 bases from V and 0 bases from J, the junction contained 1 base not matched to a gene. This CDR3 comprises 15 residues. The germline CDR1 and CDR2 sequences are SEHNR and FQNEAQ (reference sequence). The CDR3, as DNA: TGTGCCAGCAGCTTCACTAGCGGGAGCACAGATACGCAGTATTTT. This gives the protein CASSFTSGSTDTQYF. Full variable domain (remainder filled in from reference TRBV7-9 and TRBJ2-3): DTGVSQNPRHKITKRGQNVTFRCDPISEHNRLYWYRQTLGQGPEFLTYFQNEAQLEKSRLLSDRFSAERPKGSFSTLEIQRTEQGDSAMYLCASSFTSGSTDTQYFGPGTRLTVL.

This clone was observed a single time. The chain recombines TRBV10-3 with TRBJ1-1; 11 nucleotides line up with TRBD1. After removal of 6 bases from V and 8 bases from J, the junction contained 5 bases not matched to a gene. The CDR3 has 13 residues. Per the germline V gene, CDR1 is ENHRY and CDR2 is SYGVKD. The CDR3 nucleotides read TGTGCCATCAGCCCCGGGACAGGGGGAGAAGCTTTCTTT. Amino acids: CAISPGTGGEAFF.